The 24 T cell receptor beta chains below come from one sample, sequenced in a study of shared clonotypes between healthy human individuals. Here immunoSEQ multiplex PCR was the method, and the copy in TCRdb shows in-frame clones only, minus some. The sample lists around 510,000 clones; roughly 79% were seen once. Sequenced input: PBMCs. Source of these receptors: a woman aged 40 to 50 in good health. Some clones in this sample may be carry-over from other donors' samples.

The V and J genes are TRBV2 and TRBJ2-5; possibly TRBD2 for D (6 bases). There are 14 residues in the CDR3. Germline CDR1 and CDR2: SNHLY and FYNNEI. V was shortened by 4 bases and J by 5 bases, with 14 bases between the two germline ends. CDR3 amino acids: CASSAGEVWETQYF. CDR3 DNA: TGTGCCAGCAGTGCGGGGGAAGTTTGGGAGACCCAGTACTTC.

DNA for the CDR3: TGTGCCAGCAGCCCCGGGGGGTCGCGCCTAATAAGCACAGATACGCAGTATTTT. Translating gives CASSPGGSRLISTDTQYF. J is TRBJ2-3 and V is TRBV5-4, with 7 bases lining up with TRBD2. The CDR3 contains 18 residues. Germline values: CDR1 SGHNT, CDR2 YYREEE (reference sequence). V dropped 4 bases and J dropped 0; count of bases not matched to a gene: 14. The whole variable domain, remainder taken from reference TRBV5-4 and TRBJ2-3, is ETGVTQSPTHLIKTRGQQVTLRCSSQSGHNTVSWYQQALGQGPQFIFQYYREEENGRGNFPPRFSGLQFPNYSSELNVNALELDDSALYLCASSPGGSRLISTDTQYFGPGTRLTVL.

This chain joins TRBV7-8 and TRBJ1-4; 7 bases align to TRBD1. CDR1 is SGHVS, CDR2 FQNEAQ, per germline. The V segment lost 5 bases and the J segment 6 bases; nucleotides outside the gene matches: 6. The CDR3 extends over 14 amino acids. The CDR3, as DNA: TGTGCCAGCAGCCCTACAGGGGTGGATGAAAAACTGTTTTTT. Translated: CASSPTGVDEKLFF.

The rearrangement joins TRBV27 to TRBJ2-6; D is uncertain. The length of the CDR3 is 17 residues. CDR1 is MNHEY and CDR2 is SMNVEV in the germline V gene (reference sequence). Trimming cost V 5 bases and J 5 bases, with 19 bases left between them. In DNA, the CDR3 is TGTGCCAGCAGTCGGAACTGGCTACAAAGTCGGGCCAACGTCCTGACTTTC. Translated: CASSRNWLQSRANVLTF. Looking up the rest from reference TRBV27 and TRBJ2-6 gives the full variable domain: EAQVTQNPRYLITVTGKKLTVTCSQNMNHEYMSWYRQDPGLGLRQIYYSMNVEVTDKGDVPEGYKVSRKEKRNFPLILESPSPNQTSLYFCASSRNWLQSRANVLTFGAGSRLTVL.

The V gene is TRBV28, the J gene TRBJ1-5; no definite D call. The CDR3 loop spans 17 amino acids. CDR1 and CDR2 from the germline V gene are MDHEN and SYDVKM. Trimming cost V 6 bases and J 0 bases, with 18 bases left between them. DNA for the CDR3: TGTGCCAGCAGGCAAAGGAGTGACGGTCTTAGCAATCAGCCCCAGCATTTT. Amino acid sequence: CASRQRSDGLSNQPQHF.

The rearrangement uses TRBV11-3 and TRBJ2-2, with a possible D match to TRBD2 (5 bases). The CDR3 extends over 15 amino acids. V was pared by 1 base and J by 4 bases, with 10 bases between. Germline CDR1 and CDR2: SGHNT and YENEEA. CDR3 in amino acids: CASSLAGSGTGELFF. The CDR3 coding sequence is TGTGCCAGCAGCTTAGCGGGGTCGGGCACCGGGGAGCTGTTTTTT.

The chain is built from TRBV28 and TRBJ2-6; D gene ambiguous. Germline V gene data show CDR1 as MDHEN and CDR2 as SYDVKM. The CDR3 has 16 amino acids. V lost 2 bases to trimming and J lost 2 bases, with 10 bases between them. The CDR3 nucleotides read TGTGCCAGCAGTTTAGGGCCCATAACTGGGGCCAACGTCCTGACTTTC. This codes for CASSLGPITGANVLTF.

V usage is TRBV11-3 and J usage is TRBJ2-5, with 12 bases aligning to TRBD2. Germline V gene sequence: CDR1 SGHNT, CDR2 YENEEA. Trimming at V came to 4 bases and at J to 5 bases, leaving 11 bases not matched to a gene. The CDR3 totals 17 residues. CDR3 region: CASSSTGLAGNHETQYF. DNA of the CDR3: TGTGCCAGCAGCTCGACCGGACTAGCGGGAAATCACGAGACCCAGTACTTC.

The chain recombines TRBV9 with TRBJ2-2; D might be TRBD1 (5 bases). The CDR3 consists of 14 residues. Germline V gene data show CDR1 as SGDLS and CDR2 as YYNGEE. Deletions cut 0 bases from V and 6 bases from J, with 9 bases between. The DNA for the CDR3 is TGTGCCAGCAGCGTAGGGGGCCATTCCGGGGAGCTGTTTTTT. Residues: CASSVGGHSGELFF.

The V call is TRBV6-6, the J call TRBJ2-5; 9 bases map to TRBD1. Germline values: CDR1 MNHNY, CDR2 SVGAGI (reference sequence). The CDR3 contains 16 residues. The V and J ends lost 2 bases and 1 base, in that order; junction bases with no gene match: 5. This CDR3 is CASSYPKTGGQETQYF. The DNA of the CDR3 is TGTGCCAGCAGTTACCCGAAGACAGGGGGCCAAGAGACCCAGTACTTC.

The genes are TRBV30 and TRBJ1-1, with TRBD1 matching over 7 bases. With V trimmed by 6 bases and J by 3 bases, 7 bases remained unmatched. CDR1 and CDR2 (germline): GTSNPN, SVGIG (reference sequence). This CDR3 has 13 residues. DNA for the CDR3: TGTGCCTGCTTGGAGGGGGCGGACACTGAAGCTTTCTTT. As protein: CACLEGADTEAFF.

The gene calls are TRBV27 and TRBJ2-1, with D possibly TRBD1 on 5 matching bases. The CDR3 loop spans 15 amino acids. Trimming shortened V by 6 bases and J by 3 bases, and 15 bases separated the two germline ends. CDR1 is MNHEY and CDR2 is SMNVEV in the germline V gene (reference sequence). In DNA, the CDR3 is TGTGCCAGCAGCTTAACCCCTAGGGGCTACAATGAGCAGTTCTTC. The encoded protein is CASSLTPRGYNEQFF.

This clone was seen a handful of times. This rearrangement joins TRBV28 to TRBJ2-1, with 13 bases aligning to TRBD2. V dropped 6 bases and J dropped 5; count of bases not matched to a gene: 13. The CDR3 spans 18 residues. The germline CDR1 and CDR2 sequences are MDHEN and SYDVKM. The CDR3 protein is CASSPPRELAGGHNEQFF. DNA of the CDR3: TGTGCCAGCAGCCCGCCCCGGGAACTAGCGGGAGGGCACAATGAGCAGTTCTTC.

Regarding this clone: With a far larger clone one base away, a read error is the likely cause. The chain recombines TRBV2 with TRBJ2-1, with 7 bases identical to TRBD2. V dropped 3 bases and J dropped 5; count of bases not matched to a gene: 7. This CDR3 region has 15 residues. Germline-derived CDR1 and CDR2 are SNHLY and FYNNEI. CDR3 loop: CASSEAGVFNNEQFF. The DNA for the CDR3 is TGTGCCAGCAGTGAGGCGGGAGTTTTCAACAATGAGCAGTTCTTC.

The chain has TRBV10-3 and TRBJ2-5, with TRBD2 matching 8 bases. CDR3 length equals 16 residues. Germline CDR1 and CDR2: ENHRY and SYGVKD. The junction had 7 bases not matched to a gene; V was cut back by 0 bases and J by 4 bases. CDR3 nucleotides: TGTGCCATCAGTGAGTCGGGGGCGGGAGGCGGAGAGACCCAGTACTTC. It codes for CAISESGAGGGETQYF.

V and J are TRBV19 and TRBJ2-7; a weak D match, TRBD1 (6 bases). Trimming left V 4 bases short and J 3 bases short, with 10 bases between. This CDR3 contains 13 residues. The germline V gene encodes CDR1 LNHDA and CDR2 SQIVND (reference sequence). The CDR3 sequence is CASSKNRDYEQYF. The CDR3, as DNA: TGTGCCAGTAGTAAAAACAGGGACTACGAGCAGTACTTC.

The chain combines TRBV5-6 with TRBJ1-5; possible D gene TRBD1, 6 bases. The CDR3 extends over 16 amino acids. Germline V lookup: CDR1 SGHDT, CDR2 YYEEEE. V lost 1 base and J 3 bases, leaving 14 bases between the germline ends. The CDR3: CASSLFRDNTNQPQHF. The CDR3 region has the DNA TGTGCCAGCAGCTTGTTCCGGGACAACACCAATCAGCCCCAGCATTTT.

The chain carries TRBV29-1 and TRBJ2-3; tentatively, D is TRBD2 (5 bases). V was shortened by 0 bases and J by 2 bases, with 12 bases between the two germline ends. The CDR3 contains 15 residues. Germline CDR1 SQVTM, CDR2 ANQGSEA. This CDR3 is CSVEDRGRVTDTQYF. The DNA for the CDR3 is TGCAGCGTTGAAGATCGAGGGCGGGTCACAGATACGCAGTATTTT.

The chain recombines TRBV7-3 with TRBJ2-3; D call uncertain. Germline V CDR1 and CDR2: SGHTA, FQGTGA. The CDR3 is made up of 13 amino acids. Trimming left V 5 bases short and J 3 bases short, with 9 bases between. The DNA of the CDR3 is TGTGCCAGCAGCACCCAGGCTACAGATACGCAGTATTTT. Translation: CASSTQATDTQYF.

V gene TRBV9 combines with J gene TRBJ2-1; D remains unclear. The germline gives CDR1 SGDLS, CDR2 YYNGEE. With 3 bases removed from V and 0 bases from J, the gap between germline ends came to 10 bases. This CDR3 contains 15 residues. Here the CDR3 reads CASSATRSSYNEQFF. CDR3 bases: TGTGCCAGCAGCGCCACAAGGAGCTCCTACAATGAGCAGTTCTTC.

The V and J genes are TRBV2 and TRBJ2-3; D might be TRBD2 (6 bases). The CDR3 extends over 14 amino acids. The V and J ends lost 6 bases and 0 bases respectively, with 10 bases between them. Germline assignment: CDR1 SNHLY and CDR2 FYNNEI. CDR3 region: CASSRGTSTDTQYF. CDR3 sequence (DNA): TGTGCCAGCAGCCGGGGGACTAGCACAGATACGCAGTATTTT.

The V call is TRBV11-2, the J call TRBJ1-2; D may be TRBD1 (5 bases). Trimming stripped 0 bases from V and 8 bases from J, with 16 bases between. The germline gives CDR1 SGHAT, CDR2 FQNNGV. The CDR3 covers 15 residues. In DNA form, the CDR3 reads TGTGCCAGCAGCTTAGAAGGGACGCCCGTTCGGGGCTACACCTTC. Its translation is CASSLEGTPVRGYTF. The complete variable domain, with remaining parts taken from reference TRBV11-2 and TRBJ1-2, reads EAGVAQSPRYKIIEKRQSVAFWCNPISGHATLYWYQQILGQGPKLLIQFQNNGVVDDSQLPKDRFSAERLKGVDSTLKIQPAKLEDSAVYLCASSLEGTPVRGYTFGSGTRLTVV.

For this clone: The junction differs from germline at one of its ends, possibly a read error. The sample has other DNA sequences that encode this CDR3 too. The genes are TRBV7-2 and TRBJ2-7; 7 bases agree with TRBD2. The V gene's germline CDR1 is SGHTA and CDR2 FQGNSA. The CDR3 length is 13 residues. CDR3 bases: TGCGCCAGCAGCTTTGGGGGGAGGGCCGAGCAGTACTTC. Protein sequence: CASSFGGRAEQYF.

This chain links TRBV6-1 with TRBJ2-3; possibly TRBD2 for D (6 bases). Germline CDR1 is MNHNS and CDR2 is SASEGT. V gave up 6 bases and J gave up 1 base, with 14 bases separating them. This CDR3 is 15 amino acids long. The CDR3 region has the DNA TGTGCCAGCAGCGGAATGGGCGGGGGCACAGATACGCAGTATTTT. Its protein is CASSGMGGGTDTQYF.